This T cell receptor beta chain was retrieved from a study of technical replicates of blood from a handful of donors. CDR1 and CDR2 from the germline V gene are SEHNR and FQNEAQ (reference sequence). V dropped 8 bases and J dropped 4; count of bases not matched to a gene: 13. The CDR3 has 16 residues. Sequenced by immunoSEQ multiplex PCR; TCRdb stores in-frame clones only, minus some. This table has about 57,000 clones, roughly 95% appearing once. The chain is built from TRBV7-9 and TRBJ2-3, with 9 bases identical to TRBD2. This TCR was recovered from a human donor in good health. Some clones in this sample may be carry-over from other donors' samples. The sequenced material came from PBMCs. The CDR3 spells CASRTGGGGAADTQYF. CDR3 sequence (DNA): TGTGCCAGCCGCACCGGCGGGGGGGGCGCGGCAGATACGCAGTATTTT. The complete variable domain, with remaining parts taken from reference TRBV7-9 and TRBJ2-3, reads DTGVSQNPRHKITKRGQNVTFRCDPISEHNRLYWYRQTLGQGPEFLTYFQNEAQLEKSRLLSDRFSAERPKGSFSTLEIQRTEQGDSAMYLCASRTGGGGAADTQYFGPGTRLTVL.